The 19 T cell receptor beta chains below come from one sample, sequenced in a study of cytomegalovirus exposure and HLA in healthy donors. PCR amplification relied on 60 Vbeta primers (plus 13 Jbeta primers). Measured with immunoSEQ multiplex PCR; TCRdb has only the in-frame clones, and not every one. This repertoire includes approximately 110,000 clones. Material for sequencing was PBMCs. The receptors come from a man in his fifties in good health and CMV-seronegative.

J is TRBJ2-1 and V is TRBV6-6, with a tentative D call TRBD2 (6 bases). The CDR3 has 16 amino acids. V was pared by 6 bases and J by 8 bases, with 23 bases between. Germline assignment: CDR1 MNHNY and CDR2 SVGAGI (reference sequence). CDR3 sequence: CASSYAGGRVGDEQFF. Here the CDR3 DNA reads TGTGCCAGCAGCTACGCCGGGGGTAGGGTCGGAGATGAGCAGTTCTTC.

The rearrangement links TRBV15 to TRBJ2-7, with D possibly being TRBD2 (7 bases). Trimming left V 6 bases short and J 4 bases short, with 16 bases between. There are 14 residues in the CDR3. The germline gives CDR1 LNHNV, CDR2 YYDKDF (reference sequence). The CDR3 loop reads CATSRGGQGYEQYF. The CDR3 nucleotides are TGTGCCACCAGTAGGGGGGGGCAGGGATACGAGCAGTACTTC. Full variable domain (outside the CDR3, taken from reference TRBV15 and TRBJ2-7): DAMVIQNPRYQVTQFGKPVTLSCSQTLNHNVMYWYQQKSSQAPKLLFHYYDKDFNNEADTPDNFQSRRPNTSFCFLDIRSPGLGDTAMYLCATSRGGQGYEQYFGPGTRLTVT.

The J gene is TRBJ2-3, the V gene TRBV5-3; D is possibly TRBD2 (5 bases). TRBV5-3 is recorded as an ORF, its role being uncertain. V dropped 10 bases and J dropped 3 bases, with 15 bases sitting between them. The length of the CDR3 is 13 residues. The CDR3 coding sequence is TGTGCCGCTCGAGGGAAGGTTACAGATACGCAGTATTTT. It specifies CAARGKVTDTQYF.

The rearrangement joins TRBV9 to TRBJ2-5; tentatively, D is TRBD2 (6 bases). Trimming shortened V by 0 bases and J by 1 base, and 13 bases separated the two germline ends. Looked up from germline, CDR1 is SGDLS and CDR2 is YYNGEE. This CDR3 is built from 16 residues. The CDR3 nucleotides read TGTGCCAGCAGCGTAGGTAGTAGCGGCGCCCAAGAGACCCAGTACTTC. It specifies CASSVGSSGAQETQYF.

The rearrangement joins TRBV7-2 to TRBJ1-1; 9 bases agree with TRBD1. The germline V gene encodes CDR1 SGHTA and CDR2 FQGNSA. The CDR3 sequence is 15 residues long. Trimming cost V 3 bases and J 4 bases; bases outside gene matches: 6. CDR3 region: CASSLTGQGGTEAFF. In nucleotides, the CDR3 is TGTGCCAGCAGCTTGACGGGACAGGGCGGCACTGAAGCTTTCTTT.

The gene calls are TRBV5-4 and TRBJ2-2; D may be TRBD1 (6 bases). V gave up 1 base and J gave up 4 bases, with 11 bases separating them. The CDR3 sequence is 15 residues long. Germline V gene data show CDR1 as SGHNT and CDR2 as YYREEE (reference sequence). The CDR3 loop reads CASSLQGHPTGELFF. Written as DNA, the CDR3 is TGTGCCAGCAGCTTGCAGGGACATCCCACCGGGGAGCTGTTTTTT.

This CDR3 is CASSGGGGWSTEAFF. The CDR3 nucleotides read TGTGCCAGCAGTGGAGGGGGGGGGTGGAGCACTGAAGCTTTCTTT. This chain connects TRBV6-1 to TRBJ1-1; TRBD1 is a possible D gene (6 bases). The CDR3 has 15 amino acids. Trimming took 4 bases from V and 4 from J, leaving 16 bases between them. The germline gives CDR1 MNHNS, CDR2 SASEGT.

V usage is TRBV7-8 and J usage is TRBJ2-7, with 9 bases that match TRBD1. This CDR3 contains 15 residues. In germline, CDR1 is SGHVS, CDR2 FQNEAQ. The trim removed 5 bases at V and 1 base at J, leaving 6 bases unmatched. Here the CDR3 DNA reads TGTGCCAGCAGCGCTCAGGACAGGGGATCCTACGAGCAGTACTTC. This sequence encodes CASSAQDRGSYEQYF.

The chain combines TRBV4-1 with TRBJ2-5; 9 bases are a match to TRBD2. Gene TRBJ2-7 matches the end of the DNA better, so the J call may be wrong. The germline CDR1 and CDR2 sequences are MGHRA and YSYEKL. The CDR3 spans 16 residues. CDR3 residues: CASSQDRTSVGYEQYF. Written as DNA, the CDR3 is TGCGCCAGCAGCCAAGATCGGACTAGCGTGGGCTACGAGCAGTACTTC.

This chain joins TRBV10-2 and TRBJ1-1, with TRBD1 identical over 7 bases. Germline CDR1 and CDR2: WSHSY and SAAADI. Unmatched junction bases numbered 4, after V lost 0 bases and J lost 0 bases. The CDR3 has 16 amino acids. The CDR3 sequence is CASSESGQFMNTEAFF. Here the CDR3 DNA reads TGCGCCAGCAGTGAGTCGGGACAGTTTATGAACACTGAAGCTTTCTTT.

On this clone: In the same sample, other DNA sequences code for this CDR3. The genes are TRBV7-3 and TRBJ1-1; D gene uncertain. The ends were cut back, 1 base at V and 5 bases at J, with 8 bases in the middle. The CDR3 is 13 residues long. The V gene's germline CDR1 is SGHTA and CDR2 FQGTGA. The CDR3 DNA sequence: TGTGCCAGCAGCTTAATCGGCAGGACTGAAGCTTTCTTT. Its protein is CASSLIGRTEAFF.

This chain joins TRBV5-4 and TRBJ1-5; D call uncertain. The CDR3 sequence is 14 residues long. Germline CDR1 SGHNT, CDR2 YYREEE (reference sequence). V dropped 4 bases and J dropped 0 bases, with 8 bases sitting between them. This chain's CDR3 is CASSEPYSNQPQHF. As DNA, the CDR3 is TGTGCCAGCAGCGAACCCTATAGCAATCAGCCCCAGCATTTT.

This chain links TRBV5-6 with TRBJ1-1, with unresolved D. CDR3 length: 14 residues. Germline V lookup: CDR1 SGHDT, CDR2 YYEEEE. Trimming cost V 1 base and J 0 bases, with 7 bases left between them. As DNA, the CDR3 is TGTGCCAGCAGCTTGAGAGCTTTGAACACTGAAGCTTTCTTT. It encodes CASSLRALNTEAFF.

The chain recombines TRBV19 with TRBJ1-1; D possibly corresponds to TRBD1 (5 bases). The germline CDR1 and CDR2 sequences are LNHDA and SQIVND (reference sequence). This CDR3 contains 16 residues. V was trimmed by 5 bases and J by 0 bases, leaving 16 bases between them. For the CDR3, the DNA is TGTGCCAGTAGTTCTCTCTGGGGCACCATGAACACTGAAGCTTTCTTT. It specifies CASSSLWGTMNTEAFF.

The chain uses TRBV19 and TRBJ2-1; 11 nucleotides agree with TRBD2. Germline V gene data show CDR1 as LNHDA and CDR2 as SQIVND (reference sequence). This CDR3 spans 15 amino acids. J lost 8 bases, V lost 3 bases, and 6 bases had no gene match. The CDR3 nucleotides read TGTGCCAGTAGTATTCAACTAGCGGGAGTTCATGAGCAGTTCTTC. Encoded protein: CASSIQLAGVHEQFF. The full variable domain, with the rest looked up from reference TRBV19 and TRBJ2-1, is DGGITQSPKYLFRKEGQNVTLSCEQNLNHDAMYWYRQDPGQGLRLIYYSQIVNDFQKGDIAEGYSVSREKKESFPLTVTSAQKNPTAFYLCASSIQLAGVHEQFFGPGTRLTVL.

The J gene is TRBJ1-2, the V gene TRBV19; 9 bases fit TRBD1. The CDR3 has 15 residues. Germline V CDR1 and CDR2: LNHDA, SQIVND (reference sequence). J was trimmed by 5 bases and V by 4 bases; bases with no gene match: 8. Here the CDR3 DNA reads TGTGCCAGTAGTACGGGGGGACAGGGCAGGTATGGCTACACCTTC. Translated: CASSTGGQGRYGYTF. Full variable domain (missing parts from reference TRBV19 and TRBJ1-2): DGGITQSPKYLFRKEGQNVTLSCEQNLNHDAMYWYRQDPGQGLRLIYYSQIVNDFQKGDIAEGYSVSREKKESFPLTVTSAQKNPTAFYLCASSTGGQGRYGYTFGSGTRLTVV.

This chain connects TRBV4-3 to TRBJ2-1, with D maybe TRBD2 (6 bases). Germline V CDR1 and CDR2: LGHNA, YSLEER. The CDR3 contains 17 residues. V was clipped by 3 bases and J by 6 bases, with 21 bases between them. The CDR3 DNA is TGCGCCAGCAGCCAGGATTCTAGCGCCTCCGGGGTCAATGAGCAGTTCTTC. Translating it yields CASSQDSSASGVNEQFF.

The V and J genes are TRBV7-2 and TRBJ2-7; 8 bases are shared with TRBD1. Germline V lookup: CDR1 SGHTA, CDR2 FQGNSA. CDR3 length: 15 amino acids. J gave up 0 bases and V 2 bases, and 3 bases lay outside the gene matches. The CDR3 here is CASSLHRGSSYEQYF. CDR3 coding DNA: TGTGCCAGCAGCTTACACAGGGGGAGCTCCTACGAGCAGTACTTC.

The rearrangement links TRBV4-1 to TRBJ1-2; perhaps TRBD1 as D (6 bases). The V end was cut by 0 bases, the J end by 9 bases, with 17 bases between. CDR3 length: 15 residues. Germline CDR1 MGHRA, CDR2 YSYEKL. The CDR3 DNA is TGCGCCAGCAGCCAAGATGAGGGGGGGAGGGGTAGCTACACCTTC. Translation: CASSQDEGGRGSYTF.